The 21 T cell receptor beta chains listed next were all sequenced from one sample in a study of blood T cell repertoires in COVID-19. Produced via immunoSEQ multiplex PCR; TCRdb's table is partial and in-frame only. This repertoire shows around 250,000 clones, nearly 90% found once; its top ten account for around 0.7%. Sequencing was performed on peripheral blood. The source of these receptors is a human donor in a cohort sampled during active COVID-19.

This clone was observed a single time. The J gene is TRBJ1-1, the V gene TRBV5-6, with D unresolved. Looked up from germline, CDR1 is SGHDT and CDR2 is YYEEEE. The V gene lost 1 base and the J gene lost 1 base, with 8 bases spanning the gap. The CDR3 is 14 residues long. In nucleotides, the CDR3 is TGTGCCAGCAGCTTGAAGCGGGGGAACACTGAAGCTTTCTTT. This gives the protein CASSLKRGNTEAFF.

The chain is built from TRBV3-1 (or the pseudogene TRBV3-2) and TRBJ1-1; D not resolved. The CDR3 totals 14 residues. CDR1 is LGHDT, CDR2 YNNKEL, per germline (reference sequence). Trimming left V 4 bases short and J 2 bases short, with 11 bases between. CDR3: CASSLSLINTEAFF. CDR3 sequence (DNA): TGTGCCAGCAGCCTAAGCTTAATTAACACTGAAGCTTTCTTT.

The rearrangement joins TRBV4-3 to TRBJ2-7, with TRBD2 matching over 12 bases. Germline CDR1 LGHNA, CDR2 YSLEER. The CDR3 covers 16 residues. Trimming removed 1 base from V and 4 bases from J; junction bases left unmatched: 5. CDR3 residues: CASSQGLAGVWYEQYF. CDR3 bases: TGCGCCAGCAGCCAAGGACTAGCGGGAGTATGGTACGAGCAGTACTTC.

This clone has more than one count but fewer than ten. The chain carries TRBV20-1 and TRBJ2-5; 7 nucleotides match TRBD2. V shed 3 bases, J shed 2 bases, and the junction held 9 bases outside the gene matches. The CDR3 length is 15 residues. In germline, CDR1 is DFQATT, CDR2 SNEGSKA (reference sequence). CDR3 nucleotides: TGCAGTGCTAGTAGATTGGCGGGACTACAAGAGACCCAGTACTTC. This gives the protein CSASRLAGLQETQYF.

The rearrangement joins TRBV6-6 to TRBJ2-3; D is unresolved. V dropped 10 bases and J dropped 4 bases, with 15 bases sitting between them. The CDR3 extends over 13 amino acids. CDR1 MNHNY and CDR2 SVGAGI come from the germline V gene (reference sequence). CDR3 sequence reads: CATTTPTSDTQYF. The CDR3 DNA reads as TGTGCCACTACAACTCCGACTTCAGATACGCAGTATTTT.

The chain has TRBV28 and TRBJ1-4; D is uncertain. The V and J ends lost 1 base and 0 bases respectively, with 18 bases between them. The CDR3 has 19 residues. Germline CDR1 and CDR2: MDHEN and SYDVKM. CDR3 region: CASSLYYGVIRTTNEKLFF. The CDR3 DNA follows: TGTGCCAGCAGTTTATACTACGGAGTCATCAGAACAACTAATGAAAAACTGTTTTTT.

The rearrangement uses TRBV21-1 and TRBJ2-7; TRBD2 was called by the table and not checked on the DNA. TRBV21-1 is flagged as a pseudogene. The CDR3 is 16 residues long. CDR3 in DNA: TGTGCCAGCAGCAAACCTAACGGCGGGACCTCCTACGAGCAGTACTTC. As protein: CASSKPNGGTSYEQYF.

The chain recombines TRBV28 with TRBJ1-3; TRBD1 matches at 8 bases. V was clipped by 4 bases and J by 2 bases; unmatched bases: 4. CDR1 and CDR2 (germline): MDHEN, SYDVKM. The CDR3 contains 15 residues. CDR3 residues: CASSSAQGAGNTIYF. In nucleotides, the CDR3 is TGTGCCAGCAGTTCTGCACAGGGGGCTGGAAACACCATATATTTT.

The chain carries TRBV30 and TRBJ1-4; unclear D gene. Germline CDR1 reads GTSNPN; CDR2 reads SVGIG (reference sequence). The V and J ends lost 0 bases and 5 bases respectively, with 10 bases between them. The length of the CDR3 is 14 residues. The CDR3 DNA reads TGTGCCTGGAGTGTACGGAGGTCGAATGAAAAACTGTTTTTT. Translation: CAWSVRRSNEKLFF.

This clone was found once. This rearrangement joins TRBV4-3 to TRBJ1-1; the match to TRBD1 covers 7 bases. In germline, CDR1 is LGHNA, CDR2 YSLEER. With 4 bases clipped from V and 4 bases from J, the junction kept 12 bases outside the gene matches. This CDR3 region has 16 residues. CDR3 protein: CASSLTPTGKGTEAFF. In DNA, the CDR3 is TGCGCCAGCAGCCTAACCCCGACAGGGAAGGGCACTGAAGCTTTCTTT.

The CDR3 here is CASSSWDTSYTEAFF. CDR3 bases: TGTGCCAGCTCTTCCTGGGACACATCTTACACTGAAGCTTTCTTT. The V and J genes are TRBV28 and TRBJ1-1; D is perhaps TRBD1 (6 bases). The V gene's germline CDR1 is MDHEN and CDR2 SYDVKM. The V and J ends lost 8 bases and 3 bases respectively, with 19 bases between them. The CDR3 sequence is 15 residues long.

This sequence joins TRBV25-1 and TRBJ1-6; weak D call: TRBD1 (5 bases). Trimming left V 3 bases short and J 6 bases short, with 12 bases between. Per germline, CDR1 MGHDK and CDR2 SYGVNS. CDR3 length equals 15 residues. This chain's CDR3 is CASSDDGGGNSPLHF. The CDR3 DNA reads TGTGCCAGCAGTGATGACGGGGGAGGTAATTCACCCCTCCACTTT.

The rearrangement uses TRBV2 and TRBJ2-3; 14 nucleotides match TRBD2. Germline V gene lookup returns CDR1 SNHLY and CDR2 FYNNEI. The CDR3 has 16 amino acids. DNA for the CDR3: TGTGCTTATGTGAGACTAGCGGGGGGGTTTACAGATACGCAGTATTTT. It codes for CAYVRLAGGFTDTQYF.

The V gene is TRBV11-2, the J gene TRBJ2-3; possibly TRBD2 for D (7 bases). The CDR3 runs 16 residues. V lost 0 bases and J 2 bases, leaving 12 bases between the germline ends. Germline CDR1 SGHAT, CDR2 FQNNGV. This chain's CDR3 is CASSLDGEGDTDTQYF. Written as DNA, the CDR3 is TGTGCCAGCAGCTTAGATGGGGAGGGGGACACAGATACGCAGTATTTT.

The V and J genes are TRBV20-1 and TRBJ2-7, with TRBD1 identical over 9 bases. Germline loops: CDR1 DFQATT, CDR2 SNEGSKA (reference sequence). CDR3 length: 14 amino acids. Trimming cost V 3 bases and J 5 bases; bases outside gene matches: 8. CDR3 bases: TGCAGTGCTAGTTACACAGGGGGCTTCCACGAGCAGTACTTC. It encodes CSASYTGGFHEQYF.

CDR3 sequence reads: CAWSRTGAGYTF. In DNA, the CDR3 is TGTGCCTGGAGTCGGACAGGGGCTGGCTACACCTTC. The V and J genes are TRBV30 and TRBJ1-2, with TRBD1 matching 9 bases. This CDR3 comprises 12 residues. Germline CDR1 GTSNPN, CDR2 SVGIG (reference sequence). V dropped 2 bases and J dropped 7; count of bases not matched to a gene: 2.

The chain couples TRBV7-2 to TRBJ1-2; TRBD1 might be the D (5 bases). This CDR3 has 15 amino acids. The germline gives CDR1 SGHTA, CDR2 FQGNSA. V lost 5 bases to trimming and J lost 6 bases, with 19 bases between them. This CDR3 is CASSLPGGDLDGYTF. For the CDR3, the DNA is TGTGCCAGCAGCCTCCCGGGAGGGGATTTAGATGGCTACACCTTC.

The V and J genes are TRBV6-5 and TRBJ1-4, with TRBD1 as a possible D gene (5 bases). Germline lookup yields CDR1 MNHEY and CDR2 SVGAGI. This CDR3 has 14 amino acids. Trimming left V 4 bases short and J 3 bases short, with 9 bases between. The CDR3 region is CASSFRASNEKLFF. For the CDR3, the DNA is TGTGCCAGCAGTTTCAGGGCTTCTAATGAAAAACTGTTTTTT.

CDR3 nucleotides: TGTGCCAGTAGTAATAGAGACTACGAGCAGTACTTC. Translation: CASSNRDYEQYF. This chain connects TRBV19 to TRBJ2-7; unclear D gene. CDR1 is LNHDA, CDR2 SQIVND, per germline (reference sequence). The CDR3 sequence is 12 residues long. Between the trimmed V and J ends, which lost 4 bases and 3 bases, there was a span of 7 bases.

V and J are TRBV4-2 and TRBJ1-2, with 7 bases aligning to TRBD1. The CDR3 runs to 18 residues. Per the germline V gene, CDR1 is LGHNA and CDR2 is YNFKEQ. V gave up 3 bases and J gave up 1 base; unmatched junction bases: 14. The CDR3 is CASSHGQVLGWDNYGYTF. DNA of the CDR3: TGTGCCAGCAGCCACGGACAGGTTCTAGGATGGGATAACTATGGCTACACCTTC.

This rearrangement joins TRBV19 to TRBJ1-1; D might be TRBD1 (6 bases). The CDR3 consists of 14 residues. The germline V and J ends were trimmed by 5 bases and 1 base, with 11 bases remaining between them. Germline-derived CDR1 and CDR2 are LNHDA and SQIVND (reference sequence). This chain's CDR3 is CASSQQGPNTEAFF. The CDR3 nucleotides are TGTGCCAGTAGTCAACAGGGACCGAACACTGAAGCTTTCTTT.